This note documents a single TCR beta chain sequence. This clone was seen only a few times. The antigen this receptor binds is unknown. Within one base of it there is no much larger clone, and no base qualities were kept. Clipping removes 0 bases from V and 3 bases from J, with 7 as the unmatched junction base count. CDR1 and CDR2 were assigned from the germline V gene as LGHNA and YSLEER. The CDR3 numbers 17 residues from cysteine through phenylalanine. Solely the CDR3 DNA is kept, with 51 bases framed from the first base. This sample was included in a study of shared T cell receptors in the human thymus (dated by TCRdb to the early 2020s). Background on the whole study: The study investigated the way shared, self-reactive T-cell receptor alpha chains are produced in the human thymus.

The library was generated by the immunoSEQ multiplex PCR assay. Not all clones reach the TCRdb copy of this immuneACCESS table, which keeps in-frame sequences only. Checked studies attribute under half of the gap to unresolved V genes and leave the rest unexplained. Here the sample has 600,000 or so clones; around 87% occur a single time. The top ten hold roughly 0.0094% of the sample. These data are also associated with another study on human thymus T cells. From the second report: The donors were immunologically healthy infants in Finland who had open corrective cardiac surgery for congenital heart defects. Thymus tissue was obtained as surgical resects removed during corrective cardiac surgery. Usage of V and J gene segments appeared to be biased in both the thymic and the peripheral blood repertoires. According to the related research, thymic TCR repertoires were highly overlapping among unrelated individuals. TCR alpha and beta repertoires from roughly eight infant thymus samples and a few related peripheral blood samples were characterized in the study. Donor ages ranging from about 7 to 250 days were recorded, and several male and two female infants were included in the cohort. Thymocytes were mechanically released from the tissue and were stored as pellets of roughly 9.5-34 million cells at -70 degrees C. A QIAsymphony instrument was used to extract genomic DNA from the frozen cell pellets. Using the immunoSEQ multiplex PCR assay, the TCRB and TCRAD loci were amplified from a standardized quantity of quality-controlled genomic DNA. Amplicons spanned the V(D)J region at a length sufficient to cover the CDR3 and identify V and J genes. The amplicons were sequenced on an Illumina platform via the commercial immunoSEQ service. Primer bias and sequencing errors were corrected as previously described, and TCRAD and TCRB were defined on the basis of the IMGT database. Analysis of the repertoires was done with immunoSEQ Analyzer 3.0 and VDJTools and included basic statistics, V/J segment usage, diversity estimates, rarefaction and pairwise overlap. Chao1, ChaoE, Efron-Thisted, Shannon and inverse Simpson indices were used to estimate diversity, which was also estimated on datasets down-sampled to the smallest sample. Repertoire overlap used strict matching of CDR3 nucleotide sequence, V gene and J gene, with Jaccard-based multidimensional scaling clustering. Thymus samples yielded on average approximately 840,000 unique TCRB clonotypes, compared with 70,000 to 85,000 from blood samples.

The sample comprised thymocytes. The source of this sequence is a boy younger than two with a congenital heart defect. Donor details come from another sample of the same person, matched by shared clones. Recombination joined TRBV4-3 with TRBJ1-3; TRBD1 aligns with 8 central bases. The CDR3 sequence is CASSQDWDRYSGNTIYF. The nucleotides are TGCGCCAGCAGCCAAGATTGGGACAGGTACAGTGGAAACACCATATATTTT.